The 13 T cell receptor beta chains in this list originate from one sample, sequenced in a study of Ad26.COV2.S vaccination and SARS-CoV-2 variants. Treatment denoted: around 19 received Ad26.COV2.S at low or high dose, single or two shots; roughly five received placebo; per-sample allocation not given. On day 63 after the first injection, vaccine and placebo recipients gave samples. The method was immunoSEQ multiplex PCR; TCRdb's version includes in-frame clones alone and lacks a portion of them. This table has about 400,000 clones, 75% to 90% appearing once. Sample: peripheral blood, taken in a trial of Ad26.COV2.S vaccine versus placebo. The origin of the receptors is a person aged 18-65 years who received the Ad26.COV2.S COVID-19 vaccine or a placebo.

This sequence joins TRBV24-1 and TRBJ2-2; 16 bases line up with TRBD2. Germline CDR1 KGHDR, CDR2 SFDVKD. J gave up 4 bases and V 3 bases, and 13 bases lay outside the gene matches. The CDR3 has 21 amino acids. The DNA of the CDR3 is TGTGCCACCAGTGATCCCGGACCCGGGACTAGCGGGAGGGCCGCCACCGGGGAGCTGTTTTTT. It is translated as CATSDPGPGTSGRAATGELFF.

For this clone: Other DNA sequences in the same sample also yield this CDR3. The chain links TRBV28 to TRBJ2-1, with no clear D. Germline V gene sequence: CDR1 MDHEN, CDR2 SYDVKM. With 2 bases removed from V and 8 bases from J, the gap between germline ends came to 4 bases. This CDR3 contains 11 residues. The CDR3 sequence: CASSLRYEQFF. The CDR3 DNA sequence: TGTGCCAGCAGTTTAAGATATGAGCAGTTCTTC.

V gene TRBV5-1 combines with J gene TRBJ2-1; TRBD1 is a possible D gene (6 bases). Germline V lookup: CDR1 SGHRS, CDR2 YFSETQ. The CDR3 runs 15 residues. V dropped 0 bases and J dropped 2 bases, with 9 bases sitting between them. CDR3 nucleotide sequence: TGCGCCAGCAGCTTGGGGACAGTCGCCTACAATGAGCAGTTCTTC. Translating it yields CASSLGTVAYNEQFF.

The rearrangement links TRBV24-1 to TRBJ2-1; TRBD2 aligns across 16 bases. Trimming removed 1 base from V and 9 bases from J; junction bases left unmatched: 8. CDR1 KGHDR and CDR2 SFDVKD come from the germline V gene. The CDR3 totals 18 residues. CDR3 DNA: TGTGCCACCAGTGATTTCGCCGGGACTAGCGGGAGGGGCAGTGAGCAGTTCTTC. This translates into CATSDFAGTSGRGSEQFF.

The J gene is TRBJ1-2, the V gene TRBV9, with D perhaps TRBD1 (6 bases). This CDR3 has 15 amino acids. The V gene's germline CDR1 is SGDLS and CDR2 YYNGEE. V lost 5 bases and J lost 4, with 18 bases in between. CDR3 residues: CASSYMDSLSYGYTF. The CDR3 DNA sequence: TGTGCCAGCAGTTACATGGACAGCCTTTCCTATGGCTACACCTTC. Drawing the rest from reference TRBV9 and TRBJ1-2, the complete variable domain is DSGVTQTPKHLITATGQRVTLRCSPRSGDLSVYWYQQSLDQGLQFLIQYYNGEERAKGNILERFSAQQFPDLHSELNLSSLELGDSALYFCASSYMDSLSYGYTFGSGTRLTVV.

For this clone: At one end, the junction sequence differs from germline, possibly due to a read error. The chain carries TRBV27 and TRBJ2-6; 10 bases match TRBD1. The CDR3 has 14 residues. CDR1 is MNHEY, CDR2 SMNVEV, per germline (reference sequence). The CDR3 nucleotides are TGTGCCAGCAGTCGGACAGGGGGGGTCAACGTCCTGACTTTC. Translated: CASSRTGGVNVLTF. The variable domain in full, completed from reference TRBV27 and TRBJ2-6, reads EAQVTQNPRYLITVTGKKLTVTCSQNMNHEYMSWYRQDPGLGLRQIYYSMNVEVTDKGDVPEGYKVSRKEKRNFPLILESPSPNQTSLYFCASSRTGGVNVLTFGAGSRLTVL.

The rearrangement joins TRBV28 to TRBJ1-4, with D possibly being TRBD1 (5 bases). Trimming removed 4 bases from V and 6 bases from J, with 12 bases in between. The CDR3 totals 14 residues. Germline lookup yields CDR1 MDHEN and CDR2 SYDVKM. The CDR3 bases are TGTGCCAGCAGTTCCCAGGGAATCTATGAAAAACTGTTTTTT. Amino acid sequence: CASSSQGIYEKLFF.

This clone has just one count. The CDR3, as DNA: TGTGCCAGCAGCTTAGATCTGCAAGCTTTCTTT. Translation: CASSLDLQAFF. The rearrangement uses TRBV11-2 and TRBJ1-1; D gene ambiguous. In germline, CDR1 is SGHAT, CDR2 FQNNGV. Trimming removed 0 bases at V and 9 bases at J, with 5 bases between. The CDR3 is 11 amino acids.

In the case of this clone: Other DNA sequences in the same sample also yield this CDR3. The V and J genes are TRBV28 and TRBJ2-1; D is perhaps TRBD2 (5 bases). Germline V lookup: CDR1 MDHEN, CDR2 SYDVKM. This CDR3 has 15 residues. The V gene lost 6 bases and the J gene lost 3 bases, with 15 bases spanning the gap. The CDR3 loop reads CASSLPGSSYNEQFF. The CDR3 DNA reads as TGTGCCAGCAGCCTCCCGGGAAGCAGCTACAATGAGCAGTTCTTC.

CDR3 sequence reads: CASRAQGSGGYTF. CDR3 nucleotide sequence: TGTGCCAGCAGGGCACAGGGGTCTGGGGGCTACACCTTC. The V and J genes are TRBV27 and TRBJ1-2; 7 bases align to TRBD1. The CDR3 contains 13 residues. V gave up 6 bases and J gave up 8 bases; unmatched junction bases: 9. Germline-derived CDR1 and CDR2 are MNHEY and SMNVEV (reference sequence).

The chain has TRBV18 and TRBJ1-3, with a weak D call TRBD1 (5 bases). The V and J ends lost 3 bases and 2 bases respectively, with 8 bases between them. Germline CDR1 is KGHSH and CDR2 is LQKENI. CDR3 length: 14 residues. Here the CDR3 DNA reads TGTGCCAGCTCACCGCAGACAGCTGGAAACACCATATATTTT. Translated: CASSPQTAGNTIYF.

V is TRBV2 and J is TRBJ2-7; unclear D gene. This CDR3 contains 14 residues. Germline V gene lookup returns CDR1 SNHLY and CDR2 FYNNEI. Trimming removed 1 base at V and 0 bases at J, with 7 bases between. The chain's CDR3 is CASSEVRGSYEQYF. In DNA, the CDR3 is TGTGCCAGCAGTGAAGTTCGCGGCTCCTACGAGCAGTACTTC.

Written as DNA, the CDR3 is TGTGCCAGCAGCCAAGGCACCGTCTCTTTGAGTGGCTACACCTTC. Residues: CASSQGTVSLSGYTF. The chain couples TRBV3-1 (or the pseudogene TRBV3-2) to TRBJ1-2, with no clear D. This CDR3 has 15 amino acids. Trimming removed 1 base at V and 7 bases at J, with 16 bases between. The germline V gene has CDR1 LGHDT and CDR2 YNNKEL (reference sequence).